What follows are 24 T cell receptor beta chains derived from one specimen sequenced in a study of identical twins (dated by TCRdb to between 2015 and 2016). Libraries came from 5' RACE. TCRdb names Illumina HiSeq 2000 as the instrument used. TCRdb ran its own pipeline on the public reads, namely fastp trimming at Q25 and MiXCR clone calling, and kept in-frame beta chains. Each CDR3 protein gets just one entry, which takes the most common genes and DNA from the rows behind it. The sample data list 450,000 or so distinct CDR3 sequences, and around 24% of these were observed just once. 2.9% of the sample is taken by the ten largest. These records were also assigned to another study, of T cells expressing NK-cell markers.

Specimen: CD4+ T cells sorted from blood. The receptors shown here come from a woman in her late teens or twenties in good health.

The chain joins TRBV20-1 to TRBJ2-7; D might be TRBD2 (7 bases). The germline V gene encodes CDR1 DFQATT and CDR2 SNEGSKA (reference sequence). The CDR3 covers 14 residues. V lost 6 bases and J lost 3, with 18 bases in between. CDR3 amino acids: CSAIKGGVNYEQYF. The CDR3 bases are TGCAGTGCGATCAAAGGGGGGGTTAACTACGAGCAGTACTTC.

The CDR3 reads CASSSGMRNTEAFF. The CDR3 region has the DNA TGCGCCAGCAGCTCAGGTATGAGGAACACTGAAGCTTTCTTT. This chain uses TRBV5-1 with TRBJ1-1, with D unresolved. The CDR3 spans 14 residues. Germline CDR1 and CDR2: SGHRS and YFSETQ. Trimming removed 3 bases at V and 1 base at J, with 10 bases between.

This clonotype was recorded many times. The rearrangement uses TRBV29-1 and TRBJ2-1; 11 nucleotides agree with TRBD2. CDR3 length: 14 amino acids. V dropped 6 bases and J dropped 7; count of bases not matched to a gene: 8. The germline V gene has CDR1 SQVTM and CDR2 ANQGSEA. The CDR3: CSVSLAGGWNEQFF. Here the CDR3 DNA reads TGCAGCGTCTCTCTAGCGGGAGGTTGGAATGAGCAGTTCTTC.

This clonotype appeared many times. The J gene is TRBJ1-1, the V gene TRBV20-1; no clear D gene. The CDR3 sequence is 11 residues long. V was pared by 3 bases and J by 8 bases, with 10 bases between. Germline V gene sequence: CDR1 DFQATT, CDR2 SNEGSKA (reference sequence). In DNA form, the CDR3 reads TGCAGTGCTAGGGTGAATGGAGAAGCTTTCTTT. Protein product: CSARVNGEAFF.

The V call is TRBV10-2, the J call TRBJ2-3; D is unclear. Germline V CDR1 and CDR2: WSHSY, SAAADI. The length of the CDR3 is 14 residues. The V end lost 4 bases, the J end lost 6 bases, and 14 bases lay between the germline ends. Written as DNA, the CDR3 is TGCGCCAGCAGTGTGTCGGGTCGCCTGGATACGCAGTATTTT. Translation: CASSVSGRLDTQYF.

The chain is built from TRBV10-3 and TRBJ1-5; D is unresolved. This CDR3 contains 13 residues. Germline V gene sequence: CDR1 ENHRY, CDR2 SYGVKD. The germline V and J ends were trimmed by 6 bases and 0 bases, with 6 bases remaining between them. The CDR3 protein is CAIRAASNQPQHF. CDR3 DNA sequence: TGTGCCATCAGAGCGGCTAGCAATCAGCCCCAGCATTTT.

This chain joins TRBV7-2 and TRBJ2-3; D is possibly TRBD2 (6 bases). There are 16 residues in the CDR3. CDR1 and CDR2 (germline): SGHTA, FQGNSA. Trimming stripped 1 base from V and 0 bases from J, with 11 bases between. As DNA, the CDR3 is TGTGCCAGCAGCTTAGGGTCTAGCGACAGCACAGATACGCAGTATTTT. Residues: CASSLGSSDSTDTQYF.

The V and J genes are TRBV20-1 and TRBJ2-7, with D uncertain. With 5 bases removed from V and 4 bases from J, the gap between germline ends came to 18 bases. The CDR3 covers 14 residues. CDR1 is DFQATT and CDR2 is SNEGSKA in the germline V gene (reference sequence). The CDR3 sequence: CSAARRGFSYEQYF. The CDR3 region has the DNA TGCAGTGCTGCGAGAAGAGGATTCAGTTACGAGCAGTACTTC.

This sequence joins TRBV12-3 or TRBV12-4 and TRBJ2-7, with 8 positions matching TRBD2. V was pared by 5 bases and J by 7 bases, with 4 bases of the junction left unmatched. This CDR3 region has 12 residues. The CDR3 spells CASSHTSGEQYF. CDR3 in DNA: TGTGCCAGCAGTCATACTAGCGGTGAGCAGTACTTC.

This clonotype was detected only a few times. This chain links TRBV24-1 with TRBJ2-3, with 8 bases matching TRBD1. Germline V gene data show CDR1 as KGHDR and CDR2 as SFDVKD. The CDR3 covers 14 residues. V lost 5 bases to trimming and J lost 2 bases; unmatched junction nucleotides: 2. CDR3 in amino acids: CATSATGVTDTQYF. The CDR3 DNA is TGTGCCACCAGTGCGACAGGGGTCACAGATACGCAGTATTTT.

The J gene is TRBJ1-1, the V gene TRBV7-9; 8 nucleotides line up with TRBD1. The CDR3 runs to 13 residues. The V gene's germline CDR1 is SEHNR and CDR2 FQNEAQ (reference sequence). V shed 11 bases and J 2 bases; nucleotides not matched to a gene: 7. The chain's CDR3 is CAADRGSNTEAFF. In nucleotides, the CDR3 is TGTGCCGCCGACAGGGGTTCAAACACTGAAGCTTTCTTT. Complete variable domain (other parts from reference TRBV7-9 and TRBJ1-1): DTGVSQNPRHKITKRGQNVTFRCDPISEHNRLYWYRQTLGQGPEFLTYFQNEAQLEKSRLLSDRFSAERPKGSFSTLEIQRTEQGDSAMYLCAADRGSNTEAFFGQGTRLTVV.

This clonotype came up once. The rearrangement links TRBV28 to TRBJ2-7; 9 bases map to TRBD1. Germline values: CDR1 MDHEN, CDR2 SYDVKM. V lost 4 bases, J lost 10 bases, and 11 bases stayed unmatched. The CDR3 is made up of 14 amino acids. The CDR3 sequence is CASSSTGTGSVQYF. As DNA, the CDR3 is TGTGCCAGCAGTTCGACCGGGACAGGGTCGGTACAGTACTTC.

This clonotype was detected only a few times. The chain couples TRBV5-6 to TRBJ1-2; D is unresolved. The CDR3 is 14 residues long. Germline-derived CDR1 and CDR2 are SGHDT and YYEEEE. Deletions cut 1 base from V and 2 bases from J, with 9 bases between. CDR3 nucleotide sequence: TGTGCCAGCAGCTTGCAGGCACGGAACTATGGCTACACCTTC. Translation gives CASSLQARNYGYTF.

This clonotype showed up just a few times. The chain is built from TRBV20-1 and TRBJ2-7; D unclear. CDR1 DFQATT and CDR2 SNEGSKA come from the germline V gene (reference sequence). V lost 6 bases to trimming and J lost 0 bases, with 9 bases between them. This CDR3 spans 12 amino acids. CDR3: CSALRSSYEQYF. The CDR3 DNA reads as TGCAGTGCCCTAAGAAGCTCCTACGAGCAGTACTTC.

The rearrangement links TRBV27 to TRBJ2-6; 12 bases are shared with TRBD1. CDR1 is MNHEY and CDR2 is SMNVEV in the germline V gene (reference sequence). The J segment lost 1 base and the V segment lost 5 bases, leaving 3 bases of the junction unmatched. This CDR3 has 17 residues. The CDR3 loop is CASSPGQGASGANVLTF. The CDR3 coding sequence is TGTGCCAGCAGTCCGGGACAGGGGGCTTCTGGGGCCAACGTCCTGACTTTC. The full variable domain, its missing parts supplied by reference TRBV27 and TRBJ2-6, is EAQVTQNPRYLITVTGKKLTVTCSQNMNHEYMSWYRQDPGLGLRQIYYSMNVEVTDKGDVPEGYKVSRKEKRNFPLILESPSPNQTSLYFCASSPGQGASGANVLTFGAGSRLTVL.

The chain uses TRBV6-2 or TRBV6-3 and TRBJ2-2; 8 nucleotides match TRBD2. Germline lookup yields CDR1 MNHEY and CDR2 SVGEGT. The CDR3 spans 18 residues. J was trimmed by 4 bases and V by 11 bases; bases with no gene match: 21. CDR3 protein: CAATDERRGVLSTGELFF. Written as DNA, the CDR3 is TGTGCCGCCACGGACGAACGGCGGGGGGTCCTTTCCACCGGGGAGCTGTTTTTT.

The chain employs TRBV5-4 and TRBJ2-1; 10 bases are a match to TRBD2. V lost 0 bases and J lost 7; bases outside the gene matches: 4. The germline V gene encodes CDR1 SGHNT and CDR2 YYREEE (reference sequence). This CDR3 spans 15 amino acids. The CDR3: CASSLELAGTNEQFF. For the CDR3, the DNA is TGTGCCAGCAGCTTGGAACTAGCGGGGACTAATGAGCAGTTCTTC.

This sequence joins TRBV5-5 and TRBJ2-6; D is perhaps TRBD1 (5 bases). The CDR3 extends over 17 amino acids. Germline V gene lookup returns CDR1 SGHKS and CDR2 YYEKEE (reference sequence). The V and J ends lost 2 bases and 0 bases respectively, with 12 bases between them. The CDR3 region is CASSFGWGNSGANVLTF. CDR3 coding DNA: TGTGCCAGCAGCTTCGGATGGGGCAACTCTGGGGCCAACGTCCTGACTTTC.

This chain joins TRBV15 and TRBJ2-7; D is perhaps TRBD1 (7 bases). V was shortened by 8 bases and J by 4 bases, with 18 bases between the two germline ends. The CDR3 covers 14 residues. CDR1 and CDR2 (germline): LNHNV, YYDKDF (reference sequence). The CDR3 region is CATRRGTAPYEQYF. CDR3 DNA sequence: TGTGCCACCCGCCGCGGGACAGCACCTTACGAGCAGTACTTC.

This clonotype was found a few times. The genes are TRBV9 and TRBJ2-5; 7 bases match TRBD2. Germline V gives CDR1 SGDLS, CDR2 YYNGEE. V lost 0 bases, J lost 1 base, and 6 bases stayed unmatched. The CDR3 spans 16 residues. The CDR3 region is CASSVGSGMTQETQYF. CDR3 bases: TGTGCCAGCAGCGTAGGAAGCGGGATGACCCAAGAGACCCAGTACTTC. Using reference TRBV9 and TRBJ2-5 for the parts outside the CDR3, the full variable domain is DSGVTQTPKHLITATGQRVTLRCSPRSGDLSVYWYQQSLDQGLQFLIQYYNGEERAKGNILERFSAQQFPDLHSELNLSSLELGDSALYFCASSVGSGMTQETQYFGPGTRLLVL.

The chain has TRBV20-1 and TRBJ2-6; D perhaps matches TRBD1 (6 bases). Germline lookup yields CDR1 DFQATT and CDR2 SNEGSKA (reference sequence). This CDR3 is built from 15 residues. The V and J ends lost 6 bases and 4 bases respectively, with 16 bases between them. The CDR3 sequence is CSAGTPGTGANVLTF. Here the CDR3 DNA reads TGCAGTGCCGGAACTCCCGGGACAGGGGCCAACGTCCTGACTTTC.

This sequence joins TRBV7-9 and TRBJ1-2; no reliable D call. This CDR3 region has 13 residues. Germline CDR1 reads SEHNR; CDR2 reads FQNEAQ (reference sequence). V was clipped by 6 bases and J by 2 bases, with 10 bases between them. The DNA of the CDR3 is TGTGCCAGCAGTCTCCTCCCCAACTATGGCTACACCTTC. Its translation is CASSLLPNYGYTF.

Turning to this clonotype: This may come from a read error, since a much larger clone is one base off. V is TRBV5-6 and J is TRBJ2-3; weak D call: TRBD2 (6 bases). Trimming cost V 5 bases and J 4 bases, with 17 bases left between them. This CDR3 region has 15 residues. Germline V lookup: CDR1 SGHDT, CDR2 YYEEEE. CDR3 DNA sequence: TGTGCCAGCAGTTGGGACTCCCCAATCGCAGATACGCAGTATTTT. This encodes CASSWDSPIADTQYF.

This clonotype showed up just a few times. The chain recombines TRBV5-1 with TRBJ1-6; 7 nucleotides line up with TRBD1. The CDR3 sequence is 16 residues long. CDR1 SGHRS and CDR2 YFSETQ come from the germline V gene. J gave up 8 bases and V 0 bases, and 8 bases lay outside the gene matches. CDR3 nucleotide sequence: TGCGCCAGCAGCTTGGACCCCCGACAGGGTTATTCACCCCTCCACTTT. Its protein product is CASSLDPRQGYSPLHF.